The sequence of this T cell receptor (beta chain) was determined in a study of T cells in Graves' hyperthyroidism and ophthalmopathy. At least ten counts were recorded for this clonotype. Its antigen remains unknown. Amplified TCR beta CDR3 regions came from RNA transcripts. The TCR CDR3 was amplified in a first-round RT-PCR using the HTBI primer set. TCRdb re-derived calls from the multiplex PCR reads in MiXCR, one entry per CDR3 protein. The data hold 250,000 to 400,000 distinct CDR3 sequences, with roughly an eighth observed a single time. Looked up from germline, CDR1 is MDHEN and CDR2 is SYDVKM. Trimming cost V 6 bases and J 2 bases, with 16 bases left between them. This CDR3 is built from 15 residues. Study-level findings and limits: The model made its ophthalmopathy prediction, and onset followed a median 6.5 months later.

This chain connects TRBV28 to TRBJ1-1; TRBD1 might be the D (6 bases). Sequencing used blood. This TCR came from a woman in her thirties or forties with Graves' ophthalmopathy. The CDR3 loop reads CASRIKQGPNTEAFF. In DNA form, the CDR3 reads TGTGCCAGCAGGATAAAACAGGGCCCCAACACTGAAGCTTTCTTT.